Here is one TCR beta chain with its context. Its antigen is still unknown. The data derive from a study of quantifying T cell responses using KT2 cells. Looking at the study overall: Reverse transcription used primers in the TCR alpha and beta constant regions. A predetermined fluorescence threshold ended the second PCR, run as a qPCR. General study points: Detection of KT2 sequences held at the lowest tested level, about one cell per 100,000 PBMC.

Looked up from germline, CDR1 is SGHAT and CDR2 is FQNNGV. CDR3 length: 13 residues. Trimming shortened V by 3 bases and J by 0 bases, and 5 bases separated the two germline ends. Each cDNA got a UMI-containing oligo ligated at its 3' end. The first PCR ran approximately 4 cycles with an equimolar RC1.1 and RC1.2 beta primer mix. Using its own MiXCR run on the UMI-ligation and nested PCR reads, TCRdb lists one record per CDR3 protein. The sample holds tens of thousands of distinct CDR3 sequences, roughly an eighth seen once. Known numbers of the T cell clone KT2 were added to PBMC. The sequencing input was PBMCs spiked with cells of the T cell clone KT2. The origin of this receptor is a human donor. The rearrangement uses TRBV11-2 and TRBJ1-1; D unresolved. This CDR3 is CASSFDMNTEAFF. Written as DNA, the CDR3 is TGTGCCAGCAGCTTTGATATGAACACTGAAGCTTTCTTT.